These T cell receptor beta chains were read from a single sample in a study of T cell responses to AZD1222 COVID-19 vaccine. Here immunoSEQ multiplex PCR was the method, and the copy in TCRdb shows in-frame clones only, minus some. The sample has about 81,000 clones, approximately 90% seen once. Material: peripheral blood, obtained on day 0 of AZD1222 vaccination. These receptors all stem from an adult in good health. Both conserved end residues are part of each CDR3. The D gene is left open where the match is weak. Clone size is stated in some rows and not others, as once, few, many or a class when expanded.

CDR3 DNA: TGTGCCAGCAGCTTATTAGGTCTTTCGGGCTACACCTTC; CDR3 protein: CASSLLGLSGYTF; J gene: TRBJ1-2; V gene: TRBV11-2; D gene: .; CDR3 length: 13; clone size: .
CDR3 DNA: TGTGCCAGCAGCTTATTCCCTCAGCCCCAGCATTTT; CDR3 protein: CASSLFPQPQHF; J gene: TRBJ1-5; V gene: TRBV7-2; D gene: .; CDR3 length: 12; clone size: .
CDR3 DNA: TGTGCCAGCAGTTCTGACCTTTCCTATGGCTACACCTTC; CDR3 protein: CASSSDLSYGYTF; J gene: TRBJ1-2; V gene: TRBV6-6; D gene: .; CDR3 length: 13; clone size: .
CDR3 DNA: TGTGCCACCCCCCGGTGGGCTAGGGAGACCCAGTACTTC; CDR3 protein: CATPRWARETQYF; J gene: TRBJ2-5; V gene: TRBV25-1; D gene: .; CDR3 length: 13; clone size: .
CDR3 DNA: TGTGCCAGTAGTATTAGACAGGGGATTAAAGATACGCAGTATTTT; CDR3 protein: CASSIRQGIKDTQYF; J gene: TRBJ2-3; V gene: TRBV19; D gene: TRBD1; CDR3 length: 15; clone size: .
CDR3 DNA: TGTGCCAGCTCACCCCATGAGCTGCGTTCTGGCAATGAGCAGTTCTTC; CDR3 protein: CASSPHELRSGNEQFF; J gene: TRBJ2-1; V gene: TRBV18; D gene: .; CDR3 length: 16; clone size: .
CDR3 DNA: TGTGCCAGCAGTCAGGGGTCTAACTATGGCTACACCTTC; CDR3 protein: CASSQGSNYGYTF; J gene: TRBJ1-2; V gene: TRBV28; D gene: .; CDR3 length: 13; clone size: .
CDR3 DNA: TGTGCCTGGAATCCCCTGTCGGCAGGACATCTGGGAGCTTTCTTT; CDR3 protein: CAWNPLSAGHLGAFF; J gene: TRBJ1-1; V gene: TRBV30; D gene: .; CDR3 length: 15; clone size: .
CDR3 DNA: TGTGCCAGCAGTCCGGGGACAGGGGGCATTGAGCAGTTCTTC; CDR3 protein: CASSPGTGGIEQFF; J gene: TRBJ2-1; V gene: TRBV27; D gene: TRBD1; CDR3 length: 14; clone size: once
CDR3 DNA: TGTGCCTGGAGTGACGTAGCGGGAGGTCTCACCGGGGAGCTGTTTTTT; CDR3 protein: CAWSDVAGGLTGELFF; J gene: TRBJ2-2; V gene: TRBV30; D gene: TRBD2; CDR3 length: 16; clone size: few
CDR3 DNA: TGCAGCGTTGAATTCCCCGGGCCCACCTACGAGCAGTACTTC; CDR3 protein: CSVEFPGPTYEQYF; J gene: TRBJ2-7; V gene: TRBV29-1; D gene: .; CDR3 length: 14; clone size: .
CDR3 DNA: TGTGCCAGTAGACGGACAGGGCAAGAGCAGTTCTTC; CDR3 protein: CASRRTGQEQFF; J gene: TRBJ2-1; V gene: TRBV19; D gene: TRBD1; CDR3 length: 12; clone size: .
CDR3 DNA: TGTGCCAGCAGTTTACCCACTTTAAACACCGGGGAGCTGTTTTTT; CDR3 protein: CASSLPTLNTGELFF; J gene: TRBJ2-2; V gene: TRBV28; D gene: .; CDR3 length: 15; clone size: .
CDR3 DNA: TGCAGTGCTAGTGGATTCGGCGACGGGGTTAATGAAAAACTGTTTTTT; CDR3 protein: CSASGFGDGVNEKLFF; J gene: TRBJ1-4; V gene: TRBV20-1; D gene: .; CDR3 length: 16; clone size: .
CDR3 DNA: TGTGCCAGCAGAGCTTTTAGCGGGAGGGCCGACAATGAGCAGTTCTTC; CDR3 protein: CASRAFSGRADNEQFF; J gene: TRBJ2-1; V gene: TRBV27; D gene: TRBD2; CDR3 length: 16; clone size: .
CDR3 DNA: TGTGCCAGCAGTCCCGCCGGACAGGGTGAGGGCTACACCTTC; CDR3 protein: CASSPAGQGEGYTF; J gene: TRBJ1-2; V gene: TRBV28; D gene: TRBD1; CDR3 length: 14; clone size: .
CDR3 DNA: TGTGCCAGCAGTCCCCGGACAGCCAGGTCCTATGGCTACACCTTC; CDR3 protein: CASSPRTARSYGYTF; J gene: TRBJ1-2; V gene: TRBV6-2/TRBV6-3; D gene: .; CDR3 length: 15; clone size: once
CDR3 DNA: TGTGCCAGCAGTGCCAACAGGGGCTCTAATTCACCCCTCCACTTT; CDR3 protein: CASSANRGSNSPLHF; J gene: TRBJ1-6; V gene: TRBV2; D gene: TRBD1; CDR3 length: 15; clone size: .
CDR3 DNA: TGCAGTGCTAGTCCTGATTCAAATCAGCCCCAGCATTTT; CDR3 protein: CSASPDSNQPQHF; J gene: TRBJ1-5; V gene: TRBV20-1; D gene: .; CDR3 length: 13; clone size: .
CDR3 DNA: TGCGCCAGCAGTGAGTCTCGGGCGGGAGGCACCTACGAGCAGTACTTC; CDR3 protein: CASSESRAGGTYEQYF; J gene: TRBJ2-7; V gene: TRBV10-1; D gene: TRBD2; CDR3 length: 16; clone size: once
CDR3 DNA: TGTGCCAGCAGCTTGTGGTGGGAGGAGGTCCAAGAGACCCAGTACTTC; CDR3 protein: CASSLWWEEVQETQYF; J gene: TRBJ2-5; V gene: TRBV5-6; D gene: .; CDR3 length: 16; clone size: .
CDR3 DNA: TGTGCCAGCAGCTTGTCTAGCTCCTACGAGCAGTACTTC; CDR3 protein: CASSLSSSYEQYF; J gene: TRBJ2-7; V gene: TRBV5-4; D gene: .; CDR3 length: 13; clone size: .
CDR3 DNA: TGTGCCAGCAGTCTGGGAGGGTATGGCTACACCTTC; CDR3 protein: CASSLGGYGYTF; J gene: TRBJ1-2; V gene: TRBV28; D gene: .; CDR3 length: 12; clone size: .
CDR3 DNA: TGTGCCAGCAGCCAGAGGGGGCGCGGGGAGACCCAGTACTTC; CDR3 protein: CASSQRGRGETQYF; J gene: TRBJ2-5; V gene: TRBV3-1/TRBV3-2; D gene: TRBD1; CDR3 length: 14; clone size: .
CDR3 DNA: TGTGCCAGCAGCTCTAGTGGGGCTGCGCAGTATTTT; CDR3 protein: CASSSSGAAQYF; J gene: TRBJ2-3; V gene: TRBV5-6; D gene: .; CDR3 length: 12; clone size: once
CDR3 DNA: TGTGCCAGTAACCCGGGACGGTGGGGACAAGAGACCCAGTACTTC; CDR3 protein: CASNPGRWGQETQYF; J gene: TRBJ2-5; V gene: TRBV28; D gene: .; CDR3 length: 15; clone size: .
CDR3 DNA: TGTGCCAGCTCAACACGGACAGAGTCCTACGAGCAGTACTTC; CDR3 protein: CASSTRTESYEQYF; J gene: TRBJ2-7; V gene: TRBV18; D gene: .; CDR3 length: 14; clone size: .
CDR3 DNA: TGTGCCAGCAGCCTGGGGGCAGGGCACTACGAGCAGTACTTC; CDR3 protein: CASSLGAGHYEQYF; J gene: TRBJ2-7; V gene: TRBV5-6; D gene: .; CDR3 length: 14; clone size: .
CDR3 DNA: TGCGCCAGCCAACGCGGTGGCAAAGCCATGAACACTGAAGCTTTCTTT; CDR3 protein: CASQRGGKAMNTEAFF; J gene: TRBJ1-1; V gene: TRBV5-1; D gene: .; CDR3 length: 16; clone size: .
CDR3 DNA: TGTGCCAGCAGCCCCGGACAGGGTGGGTACGAGCAGTACTTC; CDR3 protein: CASSPGQGGYEQYF; J gene: TRBJ2-7; V gene: TRBV7-3; D gene: TRBD1; CDR3 length: 14; clone size: .
CDR3 DNA: TGTGCCAGCAGTTGGGGACAGGGTAACACCATATATTTT; CDR3 protein: CASSWGQGNTIYF; J gene: TRBJ1-3; V gene: TRBV6-5; D gene: TRBD1; CDR3 length: 13; clone size: .
CDR3 DNA: TGTGCCTGGAAAGCTAGTTCTGACAATGAGCAGTTCTTC; CDR3 protein: CAWKASSDNEQFF; J gene: TRBJ2-1; V gene: TRBV30; D gene: .; CDR3 length: 13; clone size: .
CDR3 DNA: TGTGCCTGGAGCACGCTAGCGGGAGGTTACAGTGAGCAGTTCTTC; CDR3 protein: CAWSTLAGGYSEQFF; J gene: TRBJ2-1; V gene: TRBV30; D gene: TRBD2; CDR3 length: 15; clone size: .
CDR3 DNA: TGTGCCAGTAGTATAGAGGGGGCGTTCACTGAAGCTTTCTTT; CDR3 protein: CASSIEGAFTEAFF; J gene: TRBJ1-1; V gene: TRBV19; D gene: .; CDR3 length: 14; clone size: .
CDR3 DNA: TGTGCCAGCAGCTATACTAGCGGAAATGAGCAGTTCTTC; CDR3 protein: CASSYTSGNEQFF; J gene: TRBJ2-1; V gene: TRBV3-1/TRBV3-2; D gene: TRBD2; CDR3 length: 13; clone size: .
CDR3 DNA: TGTGCCAGCACCATCAGGAGGGGACTAGCGGGAGGGCAGACCGGGGAGCTGTTTTTT; CDR3 protein: CASTIRRGLAGGQTGELFF; J gene: TRBJ2-2; V gene: TRBV28; D gene: TRBD2; CDR3 length: 19; clone size: .
CDR3 DNA: TGTGCCAGCAGACCTGACGGATCCTATCGCACAGATACGCAGTATTTT; CDR3 protein: CASRPDGSYRTDTQYF; J gene: TRBJ2-3; V gene: TRBV27; D gene: .; CDR3 length: 16; clone size: .
CDR3 DNA: TGCGCCAGCAGCTTGGGACAATCCACCGGGGAGCTGTTTTTT; CDR3 protein: CASSLGQSTGELFF; J gene: TRBJ2-2; V gene: TRBV5-1; D gene: .; CDR3 length: 14; clone size: .
CDR3 DNA: TGTGCCATCAGTGAGTCGAAGGGGACTAGCGGGAGATCAGAGACCCAGTACTTC; CDR3 protein: CAISESKGTSGRSETQYF; J gene: TRBJ2-5; V gene: TRBV10-3; D gene: TRBD2; CDR3 length: 18; clone size: .
CDR3 DNA: TGTGCCAGCTCACCCGGGACAGGGGGTACCTACGAGCAGTACTTC; CDR3 protein: CASSPGTGGTYEQYF; J gene: TRBJ2-7; V gene: TRBV18; D gene: TRBD1; CDR3 length: 15; clone size: .
CDR3 DNA: TGTGCCAGCAGTTTATCTGGCGGGAAATGGTCCGGAGAGACCCAGTACTTC; CDR3 protein: CASSLSGGKWSGETQYF; J gene: TRBJ2-5; V gene: TRBV27; D gene: .; CDR3 length: 17; clone size: .
CDR3 DNA: TGTGCCAGCAGGAGAAGCTTCGGGGGTTCCACGGAAGCTTTCTTT; CDR3 protein: CASRRSFGGSTEAFF; J gene: TRBJ1-1; V gene: TRBV6-5; D gene: .; CDR3 length: 15; clone size: .
CDR3 DNA: TGTGCCAGCAGCTTTAGGCTAGCGGGATCAGATACGCAGTATTTT; CDR3 protein: CASSFRLAGSDTQYF; J gene: TRBJ2-3; V gene: TRBV7-2; D gene: TRBD2; CDR3 length: 15; clone size: .
CDR3 DNA: TGTGCCAGCAGCATAAAGACCGGGACTAGTTTGGTCTACGAGCAGTACTTC; CDR3 protein: CASSIKTGTSLVYEQYF; J gene: TRBJ2-7; V gene: TRBV7-2; D gene: TRBD2; CDR3 length: 17; clone size: .
CDR3 DNA: TGTGCCACCAGCAGAAATCAGGGACCGGGTGGCTACACCTTC; CDR3 protein: CATSRNQGPGGYTF; J gene: TRBJ1-2; V gene: TRBV15; D gene: .; CDR3 length: 14; clone size: .
CDR3 DNA: TGTGCCAGCAGCCACCTGGACAGGGGGGCCTACGAGCAGTACTTC; CDR3 protein: CASSHLDRGAYEQYF; J gene: TRBJ2-7; V gene: TRBV5-8; D gene: TRBD1; CDR3 length: 15; clone size: .
CDR3 DNA: TGTGCCAGTAGTGGAGGGAGACTAGCGGGCTCCTACAATGAGCAGTTCTTC; CDR3 protein: CASSGGRLAGSYNEQFF; J gene: TRBJ2-1; V gene: TRBV19; D gene: TRBD2; CDR3 length: 17; clone size: once
CDR3 DNA: TGTGCCAGCAGTCCGGGACAGGGGATGCGGGAGCAGTACTTC; CDR3 protein: CASSPGQGMREQYF; J gene: TRBJ2-7; V gene: TRBV27; D gene: TRBD1; CDR3 length: 14; clone size: .
CDR3 DNA: TGTGCCAGCAGCCAAGATAGGCAATCAGGGGATACGCAGTATTTT; CDR3 protein: CASSQDRQSGDTQYF; J gene: TRBJ2-3; V gene: TRBV3-1/TRBV3-2; D gene: .; CDR3 length: 15; clone size: few
CDR3 DNA: TGTGCCAGCAGCCAAAGGACTACTTACCAAGAGACCCAGTACTTC; CDR3 protein: CASSQRTTYQETQYF; J gene: TRBJ2-5; V gene: TRBV14; D gene: .; CDR3 length: 15; clone size: .
CDR3 DNA: TGTGCCTGGAGCGGGTCGGAGGAGCCCCAGCATTTT; CDR3 protein: CAWSGSEEPQHF; J gene: TRBJ1-5; V gene: TRBV30; D gene: .; CDR3 length: 12; clone size: .
CDR3 DNA: TGTGCCAGCTCACCATTAGAGAAGTTTGGGCAGTACTTC; CDR3 protein: CASSPLEKFGQYF; J gene: TRBJ2-7; V gene: TRBV18; D gene: .; CDR3 length: 13; clone size: .
CDR3 DNA: TGTGCCAGCAGGCGGGGGGTGGGTATCGATGAGCAGTTCTTC; CDR3 protein: CASRRGVGIDEQFF; J gene: TRBJ2-1; V gene: TRBV6-5; D gene: TRBD2; CDR3 length: 14; clone size: .
CDR3 DNA: TGTGCCAGCAGTGAAAGTTCAGGGAGTGAAGCTTTCTTT; CDR3 protein: CASSESSGSEAFF; J gene: TRBJ1-1; V gene: TRBV2; D gene: .; CDR3 length: 13; clone size: .